The 20 T cell receptor beta chains in this list originate from one sample, sequenced in a study of PD-1 blockade in mismatch repair-deficient tumors. TCRdb's copy holds only in-frame clones and misses some; the assay was immunoSEQ multiplex PCR. The data contain more than 15,000 clones, about four fifths of them singletons. The sample here was PBMCs, taken before pembrolizumab treatment. The receptors were sampled from an adult with mismatch repair-deficient cancer.

This chain links TRBV6-5 with TRBJ2-7; TRBD1 might be the D (6 bases). V was pared by 6 bases and J by 2 bases, with 11 bases between. The germline V gene encodes CDR1 MNHEY and CDR2 SVGAGI. This CDR3 is built from 13 residues. The CDR3 loop is CASRHRVPYEQYF. The CDR3 nucleotides are TGTGCCAGCAGACACAGGGTCCCCTACGAGCAGTACTTC.

This chain links TRBV10-3 with TRBJ1-5, with no clear D. Germline CDR1 reads ENHRY; CDR2 reads SYGVKD. V was cut by 0 bases and J by 3 bases, with 15 bases left in between. This CDR3 has 17 amino acids. The CDR3 sequence is CAISESLGPSNNQPQHF. The CDR3 nucleotides are TGTGCCATCAGTGAGTCGTTAGGTCCCTCCAACAATCAGCCCCAGCATTTT.

This chain joins TRBV4-1 and TRBJ1-5; D is perhaps TRBD1 (5 bases). CDR1 and CDR2 (germline): MGHRA, YSYEKL. The V end lost 1 base, the J end lost 0 bases, and 13 bases lay between the germline ends. The CDR3 runs 17 residues. In nucleotides, the CDR3 is TGCGCCAGCAGCCAAGGCCGGATCAGGGATAGCAATCAGCCCCAGCATTTT. Translation: CASSQGRIRDSNQPQHF.

The chain combines TRBV11-2 with TRBJ2-7, with unresolved D. Per the germline V gene, CDR1 is SGHAT and CDR2 is FQNNGV. Trimming cost V 4 bases and J 3 bases, with 25 bases left between them. This CDR3 is built from 18 residues. CDR3 coding DNA: TGTGCCAGCAGCTCCCTAAGAGACCGGACGCCAATGATCTACGAGCAGTACTTC. Its protein product is CASSSLRDRTPMIYEQYF.

The CDR3 spells CASSQGQGIGIQYF. DNA of the CDR3: TGTGCCAGCAGCCAGGGACAGGGCATCGGCATTCAGTACTTC. The chain uses TRBV7-6 and TRBJ2-4; 9 bases fit TRBD1. This CDR3 has 14 amino acids. The ends lost 5 bases at V and 9 bases at J; junction bases unmatched: 8. Germline V CDR1 and CDR2: SGHVS, FNYEAQ.

The chain joins TRBV29-1 to TRBJ2-1, with D maybe TRBD1 (5 bases). V was shortened by 2 bases and J by 5 bases, with 7 bases between the two germline ends. In germline, CDR1 is SQVTM, CDR2 ANQGSEA. This CDR3 comprises 12 residues. In DNA form, the CDR3 reads TGCAGCGTTGAACTCAGGGACAATGAGCAGTTCTTC. Translating gives CSVELRDNEQFF.

The chain employs TRBV5-8 and TRBJ2-4; D may be TRBD1 or TRBD2 (5 bases each). This CDR3 is built from 14 residues. The germline gives CDR1 SGHTS, CDR2 YDEGEE. V shed 0 bases and J shed 3 bases, with 7 bases lying between them. CDR3 bases: TGTGCCAGCAGCTTGGGGGGGAGCAAAAACATTCAGTACTTC. Protein sequence: CASSLGGSKNIQYF. Drawing the rest from reference TRBV5-8 and TRBJ2-4, the complete variable domain is EAGVTQSPTHLIKTRGQQATLRCSPISGHTSVYWYQQALGLGLQFLLWYDEGEERNRGNFPPRFSGRQFPNYSSELNVNALELEDSALYLCASSLGGSKNIQYFGAGTRLSVL.

V is TRBV6-4 and J is TRBJ2-3; 11 nucleotides match TRBD1. Trimming took 2 bases from V and 5 from J; bases not matched to a gene: 0. The CDR3 totals 14 residues. Germline loops: CDR1 MRHNA, CDR2 SNTAGT. The CDR3 nucleotides read TGTGCCAGCAGTGACGGGACAGGGGGAGATACGCAGTATTTT. It codes for CASSDGTGGDTQYF.

The chain recombines TRBV15 with TRBJ1-2; weak D call: TRBD1 (5 bases). Germline V gives CDR1 LNHNV, CDR2 YYDKDF (reference sequence). Trimming pared 1 base from V and 0 bases from J, leaving 12 bases between. CDR3 size: 16 residues. Written as DNA, the CDR3 is TGTGCCACCAGCAGAGTTCAGGGCCCTGCTAACTATGGCTACACCTTC. This sequence encodes CATSRVQGPANYGYTF.

This clone is large. The gene calls are TRBV19 and TRBJ1-4; unclear D gene. This CDR3 spans 13 amino acids. Germline CDR1 and CDR2: LNHDA and SQIVND (reference sequence). Trimming stripped 5 bases from V and 8 bases from J, with 12 bases between. The CDR3 sequence is CASSHQDGEKLFF. The CDR3 DNA reads as TGTGCCAGTAGTCATCAGGACGGGGAAAAACTGTTTTTT.

The chain recombines TRBV6-4 with TRBJ2-3; 9 nucleotides line up with TRBD2. The CDR3 is 15 amino acids. Trimming at V came to 0 bases and at J to 6 bases, leaving 4 bases not matched to a gene. Germline assignment: CDR1 MRHNA and CDR2 SNTAGT. CDR3 amino acids: CASSDSAGGRDTQYF. The DNA for the CDR3 is TGTGCCAGCAGTGACTCAGCGGGAGGACGGGATACGCAGTATTTT.

This clone was detected only once. CDR3 sequence reads: CASSPKAGVNYNEQFF. The CDR3 DNA sequence: TGCGCCAGCAGCCCTAAAGCGGGAGTGAATTACAATGAGCAGTTCTTC. The chain joins TRBV5-1 to TRBJ2-1; 8 bases match TRBD2. The germline V gene has CDR1 SGHRS and CDR2 YFSETQ. The CDR3 loop spans 16 amino acids. The V segment lost 4 bases and the J segment 4 bases; nucleotides outside the gene matches: 10.

This sequence joins TRBV11-2 and TRBJ2-3, with D perhaps matching TRBD2 (5 bases). The germline gives CDR1 SGHAT, CDR2 FQNNGV. V dropped 2 bases and J dropped 6 bases, with 9 bases sitting between them. CDR3 size: 13 residues. The DNA of the CDR3 is TGTGCCAGCAGCTTATCCCGGGGTGATACGCAGTATTTT. This encodes CASSLSRGDTQYF. Looking up the rest from reference TRBV11-2 and TRBJ2-3 gives the full variable domain: EAGVAQSPRYKIIEKRQSVAFWCNPISGHATLYWYQQILGQGPKLLIQFQNNGVVDDSQLPKDRFSAERLKGVDSTLKIQPAKLEDSAVYLCASSLSRGDTQYFGPGTRLTVL.

The chain employs TRBV27 and TRBJ1-4; D is perhaps TRBD1 (6 bases). CDR3 size: 14 residues. The V gene's germline CDR1 is MNHEY and CDR2 SMNVEV (reference sequence). Trimming removed 6 bases at V and 3 bases at J, with 11 bases between. The CDR3 is CASRPGVSNEKLFF. DNA of the CDR3: TGTGCCAGCAGGCCAGGGGTATCTAATGAAAAACTGTTTTTT. The whole variable domain, remainder taken from reference TRBV27 and TRBJ1-4, is EAQVTQNPRYLITVTGKKLTVTCSQNMNHEYMSWYRQDPGLGLRQIYYSMNVEVTDKGDVPEGYKVSRKEKRNFPLILESPSPNQTSLYFCASRPGVSNEKLFFGSGTQLSVL.

The chain couples TRBV19 to TRBJ2-1; no reliable D call. V gave up 1 base and J gave up 2 bases, with 12 bases separating them. The V gene's germline CDR1 is LNHDA and CDR2 SQIVND (reference sequence). The CDR3 sequence is 16 residues long. CDR3: CASSIVRSAPYNEQFF. The DNA of the CDR3 is TGTGCCAGTAGTATAGTCCGGAGCGCACCCTACAATGAGCAGTTCTTC.

The V and J genes are TRBV6-6 and TRBJ1-5, with unresolved D. Per the germline V gene, CDR1 is MNHNY and CDR2 is SVGAGI (reference sequence). The CDR3 consists of 15 residues. V was pared by 2 bases and J by 3 bases, with 11 bases between. CDR3 loop: CASSYGRLLNQPQHF. CDR3 bases: TGTGCCAGCAGTTACGGACGGTTACTCAATCAGCCCCAGCATTTT.

The rearrangement joins TRBV28 to TRBJ2-1, with D hard to call. Germline CDR1 is MDHEN and CDR2 is SYDVKM. CDR3 length equals 14 residues. The V end lost 4 bases, the J end lost 5 bases, and 12 bases lay between the germline ends. The CDR3 loop reads CASSSGGVNNEQFF. CDR3 nucleotides: TGTGCCAGCAGTTCCGGCGGAGTAAACAATGAGCAGTTCTTC.

The chain couples TRBV6-6 to TRBJ2-1; 10 nucleotides match TRBD2. The CDR3 is 13 amino acids. CDR1 and CDR2 from the germline V gene are MNHNY and SVGAGI (reference sequence). J was trimmed by 5 bases and V by 8 bases; bases with no gene match: 3. Here the CDR3 reads CASRTSGNNEQFF. Here the CDR3 DNA reads TGTGCCAGCCGGACTAGCGGCAACAATGAGCAGTTCTTC.

The genes are TRBV6-6 and TRBJ1-1; D not certain. Germline lookup yields CDR1 MNHNY and CDR2 SVGAGI (reference sequence). Trimming shortened V by 5 bases and J by 10 bases, and 17 bases separated the two germline ends. The CDR3 has 13 amino acids. Here the CDR3 reads CASSHQVDGAAFF. The CDR3 DNA is TGTGCCAGCAGTCACCAGGTTGACGGCGCAGCTTTCTTT.

V gene TRBV6-6 combines with J gene TRBJ1-2, with D perhaps TRBD1 (6 bases). This CDR3 contains 15 residues. Trimming took 7 bases from V and 0 from J, leaving 15 bases between them. The germline V gene has CDR1 MNHNY and CDR2 SVGAGI (reference sequence). The CDR3 DNA follows: TGTGCCAGCACCTCAGGGGCAATCTCTAACTATGGCTACACCTTC. Protein product: CASTSGAISNYGYTF.